This T cell receptor (beta chain) is drawn from a study of blood T cell repertoires in COVID-19. Background on the study: The origin of the acute and convalescent COVID-19 samples was the United States, Italy and Spain.

The germline CDR1 and CDR2 sequences are SEHNR and FQNEAQ (reference sequence). This CDR3 has 15 amino acids. V was pared by 5 bases and J by 5 bases, with 18 bases between. Sequencing used immunoSEQ multiplex PCR; TCRdb keeps in-frame clones, though not all of them. The repertoire holds 95,000 to 100,000 clones, roughly nine tenths seen once, with about 18% in the top ten. The sequence came from a man aged 50 or older with acute or convalescent COVID-19. This chain uses TRBV7-9 with TRBJ1-2; TRBD1 is a possible D gene (5 bases). Material: peripheral blood. CDR3 amino acids: CASSRFAGVEYGYTF. In DNA, the CDR3 is TGTGCCAGCAGCCGATTCGCGGGGGTAGAGTATGGCTACACCTTC.